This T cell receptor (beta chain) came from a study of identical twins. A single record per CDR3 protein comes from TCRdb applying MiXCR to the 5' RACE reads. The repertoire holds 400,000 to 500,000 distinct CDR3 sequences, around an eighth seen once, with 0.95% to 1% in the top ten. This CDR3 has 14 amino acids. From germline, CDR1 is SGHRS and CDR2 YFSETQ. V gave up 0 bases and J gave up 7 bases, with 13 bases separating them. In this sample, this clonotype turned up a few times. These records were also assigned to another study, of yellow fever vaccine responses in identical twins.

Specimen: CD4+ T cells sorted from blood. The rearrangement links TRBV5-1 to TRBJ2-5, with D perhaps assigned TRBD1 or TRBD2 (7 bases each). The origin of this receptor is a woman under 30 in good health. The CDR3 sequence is CASSLDGGDRTQYF. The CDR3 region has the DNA TGCGCCAGCAGCTTGGATGGGGGGGACAGGACCCAGTACTTC.